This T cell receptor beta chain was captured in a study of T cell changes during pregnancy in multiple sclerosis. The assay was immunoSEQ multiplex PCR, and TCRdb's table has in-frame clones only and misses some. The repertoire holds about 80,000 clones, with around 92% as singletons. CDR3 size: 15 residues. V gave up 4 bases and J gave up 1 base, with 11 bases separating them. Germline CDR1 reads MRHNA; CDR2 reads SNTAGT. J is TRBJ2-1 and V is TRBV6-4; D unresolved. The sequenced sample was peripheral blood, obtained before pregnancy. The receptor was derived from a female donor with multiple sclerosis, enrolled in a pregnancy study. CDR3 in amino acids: CASSATLGSYNEQFF. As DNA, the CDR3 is TGTGCCAGCAGTGCCACGCTAGGATCCTACAATGAGCAGTTCTTC.